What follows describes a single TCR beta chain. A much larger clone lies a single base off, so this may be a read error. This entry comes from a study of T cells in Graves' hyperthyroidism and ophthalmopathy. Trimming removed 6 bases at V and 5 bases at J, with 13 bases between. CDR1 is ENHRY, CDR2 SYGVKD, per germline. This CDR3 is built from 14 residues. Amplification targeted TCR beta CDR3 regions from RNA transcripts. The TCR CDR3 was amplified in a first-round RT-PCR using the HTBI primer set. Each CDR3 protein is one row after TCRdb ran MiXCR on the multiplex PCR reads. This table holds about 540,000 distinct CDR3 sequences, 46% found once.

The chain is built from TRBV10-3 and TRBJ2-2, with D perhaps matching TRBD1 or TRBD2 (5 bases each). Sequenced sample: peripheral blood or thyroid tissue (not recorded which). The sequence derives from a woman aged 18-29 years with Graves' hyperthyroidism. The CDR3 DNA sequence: TGTGCCATCAGCTTAGCGCCAGGGACCGGGGAGCTGTTTTTT. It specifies CAISLAPGTGELFF.